Sequencing of this TCR beta chain was carried out in a study of T-cell reconstitution after alpha-beta-depleted transplantation in children. Germline CDR1 is LGHDT and CDR2 is YNNKEL (reference sequence). The J segment lost 8 bases and the V segment lost 1 base, leaving 3 bases of the junction unmatched. The CDR3 length is 15 residues. Unique molecular identifiers featured in how the TCRbeta library was prepared. Using its own MiXCR run on the PCR reads, TCRdb lists one record per CDR3 protein. The table lists hundreds of thousands of distinct CDR3 sequences, 11% of them singletons. On this clonotype itself: Antigen specificity is unknown.

General observations from the study: It was newly produced T cells that mostly accounted for T-cell counts and diversity one year after transplant. In some patients, recipient T cells and intrathymic progenitors surviving conditioning explained high day-60 diversity. The origin of alpha-beta T cells about two months after transplant was reportedly several hundred expanded graft clones.

The V gene is TRBV3-1, the J gene TRBJ2-1; 12 bases align to TRBD2. The sample in question was PBMCs, obtained before TCRalphabeta/CD19-depleted stem cell transplant. The receptor was isolated from a child under two years old with acute myeloid leukemia, due to receive a stem cell transplant. The CDR3 sequence: CASSQASGGGYEQFF. CDR3 coding DNA: TGTGCCAGCAGCCAAGCTAGCGGGGGGGGTTATGAGCAGTTCTTC.